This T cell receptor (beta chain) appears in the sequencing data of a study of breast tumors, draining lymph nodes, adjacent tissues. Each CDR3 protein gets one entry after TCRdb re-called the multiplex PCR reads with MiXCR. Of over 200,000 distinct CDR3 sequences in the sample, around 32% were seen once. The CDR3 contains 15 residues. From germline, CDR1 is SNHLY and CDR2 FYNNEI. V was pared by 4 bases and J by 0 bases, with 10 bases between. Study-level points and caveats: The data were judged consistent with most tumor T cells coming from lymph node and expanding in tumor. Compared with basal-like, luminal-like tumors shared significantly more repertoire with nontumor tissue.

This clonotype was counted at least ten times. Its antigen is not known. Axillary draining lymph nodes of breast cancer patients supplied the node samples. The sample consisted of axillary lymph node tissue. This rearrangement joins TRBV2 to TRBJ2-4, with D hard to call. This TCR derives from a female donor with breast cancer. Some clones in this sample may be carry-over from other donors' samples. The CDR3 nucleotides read TGTGCCAGCAGTGTTACCAGATTAGCCAAAAACATTCAGTACTTC. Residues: CASSVTRLAKNIQYF.